The clone carrying this T cell receptor (beta chain) was seen a few times. The antigen is undetermined. The source of the sample is a study of T-cell reconstitution after alpha-beta-depleted transplantation in children. Study results and caveats: Most T-cell counts and diversity one year after the transplant came from T cells that were newly produced.

Library preparation (for TCRbeta) was performed with unique molecular identifiers. TCRdb processed the PCR reads anew with MiXCR; each CDR3 protein has one entry. There are about 980,000 distinct CDR3 sequences in the sample; roughly 29% occur only once, and over 25% lies in the top ten. The germline V and J ends were trimmed by 0 bases and 3 bases, with 12 bases remaining between them. Germline V gene data show CDR1 as SGHRS and CDR2 as YFSETQ. The CDR3 totals 15 residues. The V call is TRBV5-1, the J call TRBJ2-5, with unresolved D. This clonotype was sampled from a boy in the first two years of life who had a stem cell transplant for SCID, so the T cells may come from the graft donor. The sample here was PBMCs, mostly from graft donor cells, taken 360 days after TCRalphabeta/CD19-depleted stem cell transplant. This CDR3 is CASSLVPAPEETQYF. DNA of the CDR3: TGCGCCAGCAGCTTGGTCCCTGCCCCTGAAGAGACCCAGTACTTC. Looking up the rest from reference TRBV5-1 and TRBJ2-5 gives the full variable domain: KAGVTQTPRYLIKTRGQQVTLSCSPISGHRSVSWYQQTPGQGLQFLFEYFSETQRNKGNFPGRFSGRQFSNSRSEMNVSTLELGDSALYLCASSLVPAPEETQYFGPGTRLLVL.